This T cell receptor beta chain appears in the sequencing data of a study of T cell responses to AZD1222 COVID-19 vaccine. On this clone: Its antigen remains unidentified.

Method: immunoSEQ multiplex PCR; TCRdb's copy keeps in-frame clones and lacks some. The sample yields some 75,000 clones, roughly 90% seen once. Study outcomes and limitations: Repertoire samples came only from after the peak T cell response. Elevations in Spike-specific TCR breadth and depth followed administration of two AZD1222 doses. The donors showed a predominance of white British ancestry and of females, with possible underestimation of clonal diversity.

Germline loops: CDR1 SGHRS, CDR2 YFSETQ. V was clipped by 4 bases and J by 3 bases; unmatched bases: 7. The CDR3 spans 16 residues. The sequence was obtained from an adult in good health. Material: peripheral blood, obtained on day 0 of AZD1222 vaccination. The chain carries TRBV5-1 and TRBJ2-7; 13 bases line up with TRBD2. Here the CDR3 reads CASSGGTSGDIYEQYF. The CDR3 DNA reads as TGCGCCAGCAGCGGGGGGACTAGCGGGGACATCTACGAGCAGTACTTC. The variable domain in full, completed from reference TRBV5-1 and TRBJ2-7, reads KAGVTQTPRYLIKTRGQQVTLSCSPISGHRSVSWYQQTPGQGLQFLFEYFSETQRNKGNFPGRFSGRQFSNSRSEMNVSTLELGDSALYLCASSGGTSGDIYEQYFGPGTRLTVT.